These T cell receptor beta chains were read from a single sample in a study of blood T cell repertoires in COVID-19. Clones were sequenced by immunoSEQ multiplex PCR, and TCRdb holds only the in-frame ones, with some missing. The table records more than 150,000 clones, 85% to 90% of them present only once. Sequencing was done on a sample of peripheral blood. Receptors were obtained from a man aged 50-59 years with acute or convalescent COVID-19. Each CDR3 is given with its conserved first and last residue. A D gene is named only where the DNA matches it firmly. Rows may omit the clone size; those that give it use once, few, many or a size class.

size: .; J: TRBJ1-5; V: TRBV2; D: TRBD1; CDR3: CASRLRTGYSNQPQHF; DNA: TGTGCCAGCCGACTCCGGACAGGCTATAGCAATCAGCCCCAGCATTTT
size: .; J: TRBJ2-2; V: TRBV30; D: TRBD1; CDR3: CAWYPPDRVTNTGELFF; DNA: TGTGCCTGGTATCCCCCCGACAGGGTCACGAACACCGGGGAGCTGTTTTTT
size: .; J: TRBJ2-2; V: TRBV29-1; D: .; CDR3: CSVDSNTGELFF; DNA: TGCAGCGTAGACAGTAACACCGGGGAGCTGTTTTTT
size: .; J: TRBJ1-5; V: TRBV30; D: .; CDR3: CAWSRDRNQPQHF; DNA: TGTGCCTGGAGCCGCGACAGGAATCAGCCCCAGCATTTT
size: .; J: TRBJ2-7; V: TRBV28; D: .; CDR3: CASTSTVYEQYF; DNA: TGTGCCAGCACCTCGACTGTGTACGAGCAGTACTTC
size: .; J: TRBJ2-7; V: TRBV19; D: TRBD1; CDR3: CATSNRTGPILYEQYF; DNA: TGTGCCACCTCGAACCGGACAGGGCCCATCCTCTACGAGCAGTACTTC
size: .; J: TRBJ1-1; V: TRBV3-1/TRBV3-2; D: .; CDR3: CASSQRGGGENTEAFF; DNA: TGTGCCAGCAGCCAAAGAGGGGGTGGGGAGAACACTGAAGCTTTCTTT
size: .; J: TRBJ2-1; V: TRBV6-6; D: .; CDR3: CASSSPNTGTGNEQFF; DNA: TGTGCCAGCAGTTCCCCCAATACGGGAACGGGCAATGAGCAGTTCTTC
size: .; J: TRBJ2-5; V: TRBV7-9; D: .; CDR3: CASSPHGEQETQYF; DNA: TGTGCCAGCAGCCCACATGGGGAGCAAGAGACCCAGTACTTC
size: .; J: TRBJ2-1; V: TRBV28; D: .; CDR3: CASSYLGGSYNEQFF; DNA: TGTGCCAGCAGTTACCTAGGGGGCTCCTACAATGAGCAGTTCTTC
size: .; J: TRBJ2-2; V: TRBV19; D: TRBD1; CDR3: CASKPGTGSGTGELFF; DNA: TGTGCCAGTAAGCCCGGGACAGGGAGTGGGACCGGGGAGCTGTTTTTT
size: once; J: TRBJ1-4; V: TRBV15; D: TRBD1; CDR3: CATRKPGTVNEKLFF; DNA: TGTGCCACCAGGAAGCCTGGGACAGTAAATGAAAAACTGTTTTTT
size: .; J: TRBJ1-4; V: TRBV5-1; D: .; CDR3: CASSPRPPQLPNEKLFF; DNA: TGCGCCAGCAGCCCCCGACCTCCACAGCTGCCGAATGAAAAACTGTTTTTT
size: .; J: TRBJ2-1; V: TRBV18; D: TRBD2; CDR3: CASSPLAGGNEQFF; DNA: TGTGCCAGCTCACCACTCGCGGGAGGAAATGAGCAGTTCTTC
size: .; J: TRBJ2-5; V: TRBV7-9; D: .; CDR3: CASSLGGLDTQYF; DNA: TGTGCCAGCAGCTTAGGAGGACTGGACACCCAGTACTTC
size: .; J: TRBJ1-5; V: TRBV3-1/TRBV3-2; D: .; CDR3: CASSQDSYSNQPQHF; DNA: TGTGCCAGCAGCCAGGACAGTTATAGCAATCAGCCCCAGCATTTT
size: .; J: TRBJ2-7; V: TRBV5-1; D: .; CDR3: CASSFRSTYEQYF; DNA: TGCGCCAGCAGCTTCAGGTCTACCTACGAGCAGTACTTC